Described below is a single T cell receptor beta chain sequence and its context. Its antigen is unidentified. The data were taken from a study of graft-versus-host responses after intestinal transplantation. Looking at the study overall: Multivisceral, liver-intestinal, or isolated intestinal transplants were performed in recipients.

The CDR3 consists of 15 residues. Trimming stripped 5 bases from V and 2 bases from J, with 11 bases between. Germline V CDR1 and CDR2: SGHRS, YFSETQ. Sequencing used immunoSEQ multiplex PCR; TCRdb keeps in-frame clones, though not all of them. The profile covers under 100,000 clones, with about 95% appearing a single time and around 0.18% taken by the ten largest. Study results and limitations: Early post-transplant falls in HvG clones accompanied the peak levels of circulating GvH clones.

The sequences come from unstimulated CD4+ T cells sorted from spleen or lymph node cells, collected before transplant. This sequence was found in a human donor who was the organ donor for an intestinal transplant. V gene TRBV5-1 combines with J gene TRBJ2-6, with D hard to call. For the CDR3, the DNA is TGCGCCAGCAGTCTCCGCAGGACTGGGGCCAACGTCCTGACTTTC. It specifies CASSLRRTGANVLTF.